Included here is one T cell receptor (beta chain) sequence, with context. Antigen specificity is unknown. Time point described: recipient sample about 28 days before transplant, after cytoreduction. Recipient blood drawn about 28 days pretransplant and days 30, 100, 180 after. Using immunoSEQ multiplex PCR, the repertoire was profiled, and TCRdb retains in-frame clones only, with some absent. This table holds over 15,000 clones, 60% to 85% found once. V lost 3 bases to trimming and J lost 2 bases; unmatched junction nucleotides: 2. Germline V gene sequence: CDR1 SGHRS, CDR2 YFSETQ. The CDR3 spans 16 residues. The record originates from a study of T cell clonotyping in hematopoietic cell transplantation. Study in general: Cytoreduction preceded collection of pretransplant recipient samples. General study results and limits: Pathologically expanded recipient clonotypes increased progressively from day 30 to day 180 as diversity fell.

Sequences were derived from peripheral blood mononuclear cells, sampled before stem cell transplant. This TCR was sampled from a man aged 60-69 years with acute myeloid leukemia. Some clones in this sample may be carry-over from other donors' samples. The V call is TRBV5-1, the J call TRBJ2-7; 16 bases are a match to TRBD2. CDR3 sequence (DNA): TGCGCCAGCAGCTCGGGGACTAGCGGGGGGGCCTACGAGCAGTACTTC. This sequence encodes CASSSGTSGGAYEQYF.